This entry describes one T cell receptor (beta chain). Described time point: newly diagnosed GD, antithyroid drugs for less than 3 months. With RNA extracted from PBMCs as input, the TCR library was made. Construction of TCR beta libraries relied on iRepertoire HTBI primers and on Arm-PCR targeting CDR3 regions. TCRdb fed the multiplex PCR reads into MiXCR, producing one record per CDR3 protein. Here the sample spans under 450,000 distinct CDR3 sequences, around 15% being singletons. The data originate from a study of regulatory T cells in long-lasting Graves disease. The germline gives CDR1 LNHNV, CDR2 YYDKDF (reference sequence). V gave up 1 base and J gave up 7 bases, with 2 bases separating them. The CDR3 has 11 amino acids. These data were also filed under a second study, of T cells in Graves' hyperthyroidism and ophthalmopathy.

The chain couples TRBV15 to TRBJ2-1; D is unclear. This TCR was sampled from a woman between 18 and 29 years old with Graves disease. The source material was peripheral blood mononuclear cells (PBMCs), sampled at new diagnosis, from a patient treated with antithyroid drugs. This CDR3 reads CATSRANEQFF. Written as DNA, the CDR3 is TGTGCCACCAGCAGAGCAAATGAGCAGTTCTTC.